The entry below describes one T cell receptor beta chain. The data were taken from a study of T cell changes during pregnancy in multiple sclerosis. From germline, CDR1 is PRHDT and CDR2 FYEKMQ (reference sequence). This CDR3 is built from 13 residues. The V end was cut by 5 bases, the J end by 3 bases, with 9 bases between. The method was immunoSEQ multiplex PCR; TCRdb's version includes in-frame clones alone and lacks a portion of them. The table includes approximately 48,000 clones, roughly nine tenths detected once. The sequence was collected from a female donor with multiple sclerosis, enrolled in a pregnancy study. Sequenced material: CD8+ T cells from peripheral blood mononuclear cells, taken before pregnancy. This sequence joins TRBV13 and TRBJ2-3, with a possible D match to TRBD1 (6 bases). The CDR3 spells CASSAGTTDTQYF. In DNA form, the CDR3 reads TGTGCCAGCAGCGCCGGGACAACAGATACGCAGTATTTT.